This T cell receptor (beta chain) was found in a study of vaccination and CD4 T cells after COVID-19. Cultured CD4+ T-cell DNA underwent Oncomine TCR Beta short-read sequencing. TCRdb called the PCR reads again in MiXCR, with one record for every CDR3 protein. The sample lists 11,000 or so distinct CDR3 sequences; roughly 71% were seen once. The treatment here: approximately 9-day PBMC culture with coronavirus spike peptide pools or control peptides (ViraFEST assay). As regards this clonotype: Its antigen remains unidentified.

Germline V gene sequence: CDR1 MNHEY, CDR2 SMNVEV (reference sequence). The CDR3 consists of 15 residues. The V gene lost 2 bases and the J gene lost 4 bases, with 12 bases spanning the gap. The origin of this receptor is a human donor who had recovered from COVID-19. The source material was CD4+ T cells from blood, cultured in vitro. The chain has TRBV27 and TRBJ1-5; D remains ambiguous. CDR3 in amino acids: CASSLDPRENQPQHF. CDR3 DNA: TGTGCCAGCAGTTTAGATCCGAGGGAAAATCAGCCCCAGCATTTT.